This T cell receptor beta chain was sequenced for a study of shared clonotypes between healthy human individuals. The wider study: Donors were a couple of women and three men aged 18 to 49. Study results and caveats: Naive subsets usually exceeded memory subsets in estimated richness.

Notes on this clone: What it recognizes is unknown. Germline and junction disagree at one end, which may indicate a read error.

In replicate PCRs of sorted subsets, approximately 210 ng DNA, approximately 32,000 T cell genomes, was used. Measured with immunoSEQ multiplex PCR; TCRdb has only the in-frame clones, and not every one. Of roughly 2.4 million clones in the sample, almost 96% are singletons; the top ten hold roughly 0.13%. Nashville, Tennessee was home to all donors, who were Caucasian adults. The CDR3 runs 18 residues. Germline V gene lookup returns CDR1 SSHAT and CDR2 FNYEAQ (reference sequence). This TCR was recovered from a man younger than 30 in good health. The chain couples TRBV7-7 to TRBJ2-2, with 11 bases identical to TRBD2. Sequences were obtained from naive CD4+ T cells sorted from blood. Indicated subset: CD45RA+ positively selected. The CDR3, as DNA: TGTGCTAGCAGTCCCCTTATAGCGGGAGGGCCCATCGGCGGGGAGCTGTTTTTT. It specifies CASSPLIAGGPIGGELFF.